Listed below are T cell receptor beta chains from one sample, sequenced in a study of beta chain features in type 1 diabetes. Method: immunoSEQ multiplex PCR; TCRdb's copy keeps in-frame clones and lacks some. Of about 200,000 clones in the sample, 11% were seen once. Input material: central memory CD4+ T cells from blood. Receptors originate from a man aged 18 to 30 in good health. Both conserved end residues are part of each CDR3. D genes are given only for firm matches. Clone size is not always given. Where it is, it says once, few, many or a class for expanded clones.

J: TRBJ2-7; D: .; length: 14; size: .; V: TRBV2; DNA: TGTGCCAGCAGTGATGTTTTCCTGTTTTACGAGCAGTACTTC; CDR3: CASSDVFLFYEQYF
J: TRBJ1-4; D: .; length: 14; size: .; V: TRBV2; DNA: TGTGCCAGCAGTGTTGGAGGCAGTGGTGAAAAACTGTTTTTT; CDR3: CASSVGGSGEKLFF
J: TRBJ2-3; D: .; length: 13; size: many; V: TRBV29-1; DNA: TGCAGCGGCTCGGACTGGCGCACAGATACGCAGTATTTT; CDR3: CSGSDWRTDTQYF
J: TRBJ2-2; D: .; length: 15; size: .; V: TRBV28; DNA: TGTGCCAGCAGTTCCCCGCGGGGGAACACCGGGGAGCTGTTTTTT; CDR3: CASSSPRGNTGELFF
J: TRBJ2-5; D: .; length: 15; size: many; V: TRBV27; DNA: TGTGCCTGCGCGCGGGAAGGTCCGAGGCGAGAGACCCAGTACTTC; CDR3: CACAREGPRRETQYF
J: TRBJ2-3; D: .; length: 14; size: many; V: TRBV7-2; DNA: TGTGCCAGCAGCTTACGAGCAGACACAGATACGCAGTATTTT; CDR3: CASSLRADTDTQYF
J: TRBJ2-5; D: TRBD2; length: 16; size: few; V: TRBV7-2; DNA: TGTGCCAGCAGCTTAGCTGGCGCGGGAGGGCAAGAGACCCAGTACTTC; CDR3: CASSLAGAGGQETQYF
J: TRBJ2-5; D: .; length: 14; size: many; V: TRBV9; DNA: TGTGCCAGCAGCGTAGGGGAGGCCCAGAGGACCCAGTACTTC; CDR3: CASSVGEAQRTQYF
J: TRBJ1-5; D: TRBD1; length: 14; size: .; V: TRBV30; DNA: TGTGCCTGGAGTGAGGTACAGGGGGATCAGCCCCAGCATTTT; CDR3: CAWSEVQGDQPQHF
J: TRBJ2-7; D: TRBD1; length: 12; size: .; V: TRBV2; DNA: TGTGCCAGCAGTCTTTACCCGGGACAGAAGTACTTC; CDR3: CASSLYPGQKYF
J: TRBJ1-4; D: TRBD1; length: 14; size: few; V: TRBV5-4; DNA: TGTGCCAGCAGCAGACAGGGAGACACGGAAAAACTGTTTTTT; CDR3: CASSRQGDTEKLFF
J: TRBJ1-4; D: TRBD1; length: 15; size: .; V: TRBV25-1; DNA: TGTGCCAGCAGTGTTTCTGGGACAGGTGGGGAAAAACTGTTTTTT; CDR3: CASSVSGTGGEKLFF
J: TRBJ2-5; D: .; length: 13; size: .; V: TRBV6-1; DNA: TGTGCCAGCAGGATGACTAGACAAGAGACCCAGTACTTC; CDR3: CASRMTRQETQYF
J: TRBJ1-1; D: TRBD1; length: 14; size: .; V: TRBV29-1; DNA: TGCAGCGCATCCCGGACAGGGATGAACACTGAAGCTTTCTTT; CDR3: CSASRTGMNTEAFF
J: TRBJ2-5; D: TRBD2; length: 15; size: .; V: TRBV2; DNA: TGTGCCAGCAGTGACGTAGCGGGAGTGGGAGAGACCCAGTACTTC; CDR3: CASSDVAGVGETQYF
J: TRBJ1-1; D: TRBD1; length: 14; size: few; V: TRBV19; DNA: TGTGCCAGTAGTACGGGACAGACGAACACTGAAGCTTTCTTT; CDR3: CASSTGQTNTEAFF
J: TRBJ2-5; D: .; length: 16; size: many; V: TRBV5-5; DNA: TGTGCCAGCAGCTTGGCCGGCAGGGTGAGGTTTGAGACCCAGTACTTC; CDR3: CASSLAGRVRFETQYF
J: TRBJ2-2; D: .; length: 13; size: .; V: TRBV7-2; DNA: TGTGCCAGCAGCTTAACGGGCACCGGGGAGCTGTTTTTT; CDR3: CASSLTGTGELFF
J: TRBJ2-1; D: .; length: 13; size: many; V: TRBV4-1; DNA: TGCGCCAGCAGCCAAGCCACAGGGACTGAGCAGTTCTTC; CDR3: CASSQATGTEQFF
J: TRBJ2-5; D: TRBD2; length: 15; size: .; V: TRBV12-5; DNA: TGTGCTAGTGGGCCGGGACTAGCGGGGGCGGAGACCCAGTACTTC; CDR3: CASGPGLAGAETQYF
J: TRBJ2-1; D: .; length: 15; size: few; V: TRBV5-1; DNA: TGCGCCAGCAGCTTGGAACAGGGTGCCTACAATGAGCAGTTCTTC; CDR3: CASSLEQGAYNEQFF
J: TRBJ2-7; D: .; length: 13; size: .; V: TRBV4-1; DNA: TGCGCCAGCAGCCAGACGTACTCCTACGAGCAGTACTTC; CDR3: CASSQTYSYEQYF
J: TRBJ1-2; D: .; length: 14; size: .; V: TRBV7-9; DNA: TGTGCCAGCAGCCCACCGACGGAAACCTATGGCTACACCTTC; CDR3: CASSPPTETYGYTF
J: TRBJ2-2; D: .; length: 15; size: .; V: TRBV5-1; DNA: TGCGCCAGCAGCTTGCTGGGACAGAACACCGGGGAGCTGTTTTTT; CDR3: CASSLLGQNTGELFF
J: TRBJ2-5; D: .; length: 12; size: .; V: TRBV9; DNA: TGTGCCAGCAGCGTAGACAGCTACCCCCAGTACTTC; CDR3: CASSVDSYPQYF
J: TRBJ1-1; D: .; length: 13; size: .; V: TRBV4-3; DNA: TGCGCCAGCAGCCACGACCAGGACACTGAAGCTTTCTTT; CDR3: CASSHDQDTEAFF
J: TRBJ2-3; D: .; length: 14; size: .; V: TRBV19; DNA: TGTGCCAGTACAAGCGGAGGACTAAGAGATACGCAGTATTTT; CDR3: CASTSGGLRDTQYF
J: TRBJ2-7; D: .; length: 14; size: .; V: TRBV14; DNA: TGTGCCAGCAGCCCACCAACAGGGTTATCCCTCCTGTACTTC; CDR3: CASSPPTGLSLLYF
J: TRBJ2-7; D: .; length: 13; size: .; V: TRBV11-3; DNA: TGTGCCAGCAGCTTAGTAGCAAACGCACCACCGTACTTC; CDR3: CASSLVANAPPYF
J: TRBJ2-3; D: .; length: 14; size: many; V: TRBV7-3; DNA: TGTGCCAGCAGCTCCCAGCCTTACACAGATACGCAGTATTTT; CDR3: CASSSQPYTDTQYF
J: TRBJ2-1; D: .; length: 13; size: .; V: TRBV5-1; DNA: TGCGCCAGCAGCGCGGGACAAAACAATGAGCAGTTCTTC; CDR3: CASSAGQNNEQFF
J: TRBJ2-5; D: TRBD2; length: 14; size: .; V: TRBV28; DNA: TGTGCCAGCAGAAATAGCGGGAGTCTAGAGACCCAGTACTTC; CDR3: CASRNSGSLETQYF
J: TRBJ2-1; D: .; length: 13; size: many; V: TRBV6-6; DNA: TGTGCCAGCAGCCCATCCCCCGGTAGTGAGCAGTTCTTC; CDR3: CASSPSPGSEQFF
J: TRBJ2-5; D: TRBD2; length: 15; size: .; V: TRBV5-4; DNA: TGTGCCAGCAGCCAAGCGAGACTAGCGGGAGAGACCCAGTACTTC; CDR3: CASSQARLAGETQYF
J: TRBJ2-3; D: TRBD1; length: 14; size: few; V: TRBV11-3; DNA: TGTGCCAGCAGCCATAGACAGGGCGCAGATACGCAGTATTTT; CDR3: CASSHRQGADTQYF
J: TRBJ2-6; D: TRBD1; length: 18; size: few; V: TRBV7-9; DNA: TGTGCCAGCAGCTTAGGAGGGACAGGGAACTCTGGGGCCAACGTCCTGACTTTC; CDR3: CASSLGGTGNSGANVLTF
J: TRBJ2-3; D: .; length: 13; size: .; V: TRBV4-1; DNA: TGCGCCAGCAGCCGCACACAGGGCGATACGCAGTATTTT; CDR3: CASSRTQGDTQYF
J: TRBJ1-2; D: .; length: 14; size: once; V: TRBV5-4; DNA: TGTGCCAGCAGCCCACGTGGGGGATACTATGGCTACACCTTC; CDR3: CASSPRGGYYGYTF
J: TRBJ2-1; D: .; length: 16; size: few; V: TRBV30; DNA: TGTGCCTGGAGCCGACTAGACTATAGCTCCTACAATGAGCAGTTCTTC; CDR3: CAWSRLDYSSYNEQFF
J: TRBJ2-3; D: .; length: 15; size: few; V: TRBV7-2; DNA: TGTGCCAGCAGCTTAGATCGGCTGATCACAGATACGCAGTATTTT; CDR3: CASSLDRLITDTQYF
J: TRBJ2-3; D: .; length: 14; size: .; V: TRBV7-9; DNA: TGTGCCAGCAGCCTAGGGGGGTACACAGATACGCAGTATTTT; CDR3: CASSLGGYTDTQYF
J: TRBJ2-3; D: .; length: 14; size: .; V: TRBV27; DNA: TGTGCCAGCAGTCCTGGGCAGGGTACAGATACGCAGTATTTT; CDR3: CASSPGQGTDTQYF
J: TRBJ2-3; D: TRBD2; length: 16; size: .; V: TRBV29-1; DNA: TGCAGCGTTGAAGGTGGCCCTAGCGGGAGGGCGGATACGCAGTATTTT; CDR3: CSVEGGPSGRADTQYF
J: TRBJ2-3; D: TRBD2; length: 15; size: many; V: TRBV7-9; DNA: TGTGCCAGCAGCCGTACTAGCGGGGGGCAAGATACGCAGTATTTT; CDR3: CASSRTSGGQDTQYF
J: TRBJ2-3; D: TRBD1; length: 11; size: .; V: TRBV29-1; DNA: TGCAGCGGGGACAGCTCAGATACGCAGTATTTT; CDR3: CSGDSSDTQYF
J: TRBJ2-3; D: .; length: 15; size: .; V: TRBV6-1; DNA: TGTGCCATCAGCCAGGGGTTAGCGGACACAGATACGCAGTATTTT; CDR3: CAISQGLADTDTQYF